This T cell receptor beta chain was found in a study of graft-versus-host responses after intestinal transplantation. The wider study: Transplants were multivisceral, liver-intestinal, or isolated intestinal. Each recipient received anti-thymocyte globulin induction, then tacrolimus and steroids for roughly 3 years.

About this clone itself: Its antigen remains unidentified.

The study, taken as a whole, reports: Some patients had graft-donor T cell macrochimerism, and their allografts showed high graft-versus-host to host-versus-graft clonal ratios. Declines in HvG clones occurring early post-transplant were associated with peak circulating GvH clone levels.

Graft material was processed, releasing intraepithelial and lamina propria lymphocytes. Libraries were prepared by immunoSEQ multiplex PCR; TCRdb keeps only in-frame clonotypes and omits some of them. This sample carries more than 50,000 clones, around nine tenths of them seen once, and the ten largest clones take over 1.5%. The origin of this receptor is a human patient who received an intestinal transplant, so some T cells may come from the graft donor. The sequencing used ileum tissue, collected around 350 days after transplant.

The CDR3 DNA is TGTGCCTGGAGTGGGCTAGCGGGAGGTGGTGAGCAGTTCTTC. Protein product: CAWSGLAGGGEQFF. The rearrangement links TRBV30 to TRBJ2-1; TRBD2 matches at 11 bases. Germline assignment: CDR1 GTSNPN and CDR2 SVGIG (reference sequence). The V segment lost 1 base and the J segment 9 bases; nucleotides outside the gene matches: 5. The CDR3 sequence is 14 residues long.